This TCR beta chain stems from a study of T cells in localized non-small cell lung cancer. Produced via immunoSEQ multiplex PCR; TCRdb's table is partial and in-frame only. The data hold 25,000 to 30,000 clones, with roughly 87% observed a single time. The CDR3 length is 15 residues. V dropped 4 bases and J dropped 0; count of bases not matched to a gene: 3. From germline, CDR1 is SGHRS and CDR2 YFSETQ. Sequenced material: peripheral blood, taken before any cancer treatment. The chain couples TRBV5-1 to TRBJ2-1, with 8 bases lining up with TRBD1. The sequence was obtained from a male donor at least 60 years old with stage I lung adenocarcinoma. CDR3 in amino acids: CASSIGQGSYNEQFF. CDR3 coding DNA: TGCGCCAGCAGCATAGGACAGGGCTCCTACAATGAGCAGTTCTTC.